Below, 27 T cell receptor beta chains from the same sample are listed, as sequenced in a study of blood T cell repertoires in COVID-19. The data were produced by immunoSEQ multiplex PCR, yet TCRdb's version contains in-frame clones alone and is incomplete. The sample consists of 300,000 to 450,000 clones, roughly 90% of them appearing once. The sequencing sample was made of peripheral blood. The receptors derive from a woman aged 25 to 39 with COVID-19, enrolled during active disease.

V is TRBV27 and J is TRBJ1-2; TRBD1 agrees at 8 bases. The CDR3 has 13 residues. The J segment lost 3 bases and the V segment lost 6 bases, leaving 3 bases of the junction unmatched. Germline values: CDR1 MNHEY, CDR2 SMNVEV (reference sequence). The CDR3 region is CASSRQGYYGYTF. The CDR3 DNA reads as TGTGCCAGCAGCCGACAGGGGTACTATGGCTACACCTTC.

The chain joins TRBV18 to TRBJ1-3; 7 bases fit TRBD1. This CDR3 contains 14 residues. Germline V CDR1 and CDR2: KGHSH, LQKENI. Unmatched junction bases numbered 4, after V lost 4 bases and J lost 4 bases. CDR3 DNA: TGTGCCAGCTCACTACAGGGGCCCGGAAACACCATATATTTT. Its translation is CASSLQGPGNTIYF. Based on the CDR3 plus reference TRBV18 and TRBJ1-3, the full variable domain is NAGVMQNPRHLVRRRGQEARLRCSPMKGHSHVYWYRQLPEEGLKFMVYLQKENIIDESGMPKERFSAEFPKEGPSILRIQQVVRGDSAAYFCASSLQGPGNTIYFGEGSWLTVV.

This clone came up once. Here the CDR3 reads CASSLGIARLAYADTQYF. The DNA for the CDR3 is TGTGCCAGCAGCTTAGGGATTGCGCGACTAGCGTATGCAGATACGCAGTATTTT. The rearrangement joins TRBV7-8 to TRBJ2-3; 8 bases map to TRBD2. The CDR3 consists of 18 residues. The germline gives CDR1 SGHVS, CDR2 FQNEAQ. V dropped 1 base and J dropped 4; count of bases not matched to a gene: 13.

The rearrangement links TRBV6-2 or TRBV6-3 to TRBJ2-1; D remains unclear. The CDR3 contains 12 residues. Per germline, CDR1 MNHEY and CDR2 SVGEGT. Deletions cut 3 bases from V and 7 bases from J, with 7 bases between. The CDR3 loop reads CASSYRVNEQFF. The CDR3 nucleotides are TGTGCCAGCAGTTATCGCGTTAATGAGCAGTTCTTC.

V is TRBV28 and J is TRBJ1-2, with 9 nucleotides matching TRBD1. The V gene end was trimmed by 5 bases and the J gene end by 6 bases; junction bases not matched to a gene: 7. CDR1 is MDHEN, CDR2 SYDVKM, per germline. The CDR3 totals 14 residues. The CDR3 is CASSTGTGTHGYTF. CDR3 DNA: TGTGCCAGCAGTACCGGGACAGGGACCCATGGCTACACCTTC.

The rearrangement joins TRBV6-5 to TRBJ1-2; perhaps TRBD1 as D (6 bases). Trimming took 0 bases from V and 2 from J, leaving 13 bases between them. Germline assignment: CDR1 MNHEY and CDR2 SVGAGI. There are 16 residues in the CDR3. The CDR3 sequence is CASSYSGTWQNYGYTF. The CDR3 bases are TGTGCCAGCAGTTACTCGGGGACATGGCAGAACTATGGCTACACCTTC.

This clone was seen a few times. Here the CDR3 reads CASTPGLAGDEQYF. CDR3 coding DNA: TGTGCCAGCACACCGGGACTAGCCGGCGACGAGCAGTACTTC. This rearrangement joins TRBV7-8 to TRBJ2-7; 9 positions agree with TRBD2. J was trimmed by 5 bases and V by 7 bases; bases with no gene match: 9. CDR3 size: 14 residues. Germline V gene sequence: CDR1 SGHVS, CDR2 FQNEAQ.

The rearrangement links TRBV7-9 to TRBJ2-6; 7 bases match TRBD1. The CDR3 sequence is 15 residues long. CDR1 SEHNR and CDR2 FQNEAQ come from the germline V gene (reference sequence). V was clipped by 4 bases and J by 0 bases; unmatched bases: 0. DNA for the CDR3: TGTGCCAGCAGCTCAGGGGGCTCTGGGGCCAACGTCCTGACTTTC. Its protein product is CASSSGGSGANVLTF.

This chain joins TRBV6-5 and TRBJ2-6, with D perhaps matching TRBD1 (5 bases). The CDR3 is made up of 14 amino acids. The V gene's germline CDR1 is MNHEY and CDR2 SVGAGI. Trimming stripped 5 bases from V and 5 bases from J, with 10 bases between. CDR3 residues: CASSIDSWANVLTF. The CDR3 coding sequence is TGTGCCAGCAGTATCGACAGTTGGGCCAACGTCCTGACTTTC.

The V and J genes are TRBV3-1 (or the pseudogene TRBV3-2) and TRBJ2-3, with D unclear. Germline V gene data show CDR1 as LGHDT and CDR2 as YNNKEL (reference sequence). The CDR3 consists of 14 residues. Trimming took off 3 bases at V and 0 bases at J, with 7 bases between the two ends. CDR3 coding DNA: TGTGCCAGCAGCCAGGCCCCGAGCACAGATACGCAGTATTTT. Translating gives CASSQAPSTDTQYF.

The chain couples TRBV11-3 to TRBJ2-4; TRBD2 is a possible D gene (6 bases). Germline-derived CDR1 and CDR2 are SGHNT and YENEEA. With 8 bases removed from V and 5 bases from J, the gap between germline ends came to 13 bases. The CDR3 has 13 residues. The CDR3 loop is CASSQGGENIQYF. In DNA, the CDR3 is TGTGCCAGCTCACAAGGAGGGGAAAACATTCAGTACTTC.

This chain links TRBV5-1 with TRBJ1-6; D ambiguous. The CDR3 totals 14 residues. Germline CDR1 SGHRS, CDR2 YFSETQ. V was trimmed by 0 bases and J by 6 bases, leaving 7 bases between them. The chain's CDR3 is CASSLGESNSPLHF. In DNA, the CDR3 is TGCGCCAGCAGCTTGGGAGAGAGTAATTCACCCCTCCACTTT. Full variable domain (outside the CDR3, taken from reference TRBV5-1 and TRBJ1-6): KAGVTQTPRYLIKTRGQQVTLSCSPISGHRSVSWYQQTPGQGLQFLFEYFSETQRNKGNFPGRFSGRQFSNSRSEMNVSTLELGDSALYLCASSLGESNSPLHFGNGTRLTVT.

The J gene is TRBJ2-6, the V gene TRBV11-3, with 12 bases aligning to TRBD1. The CDR3 runs 18 residues. After removal of 3 bases from V and 2 bases from J, the junction contained 5 bases not matched to a gene. Germline values: CDR1 SGHNT, CDR2 YENEEA. The DNA for the CDR3 is TGTGCCAGCAGCTTGACCGGGACAGGGGGCGCTGGGGCCAACGTCCTGACTTTC. This sequence encodes CASSLTGTGGAGANVLTF.

V and J are TRBV7-9 and TRBJ2-2, with 11 positions matching TRBD1. V trimming: 5 bases; J trimming: 4 bases; junction bases outside the gene matches: 6. Germline loops: CDR1 SEHNR, CDR2 FQNEAQ (reference sequence). This CDR3 is built from 16 residues. The CDR3 loop reads CASSLPGQGVTGELFF. The CDR3 DNA reads TGTGCCAGCAGCCTCCCGGGACAGGGGGTCACCGGGGAGCTGTTTTTT.

This clone was seen only once. The CDR3 DNA follows: TGTGCCAGCAGTTTAGGGGTGGCCACCGGGGAGCTGTTTTTT. It codes for CASSLGVATGELFF. V gene TRBV6-5 combines with J gene TRBJ2-2; tentative D call: TRBD1 (5 bases). The CDR3 runs 14 residues. Germline V gene lookup returns CDR1 MNHEY and CDR2 SVGAGI. V was shortened by 4 bases and J by 4 bases, with 10 bases between the two germline ends.

This sequence joins TRBV6-1 and TRBJ2-7; possible D gene TRBD2, 6 bases. CDR3 size: 15 residues. The V end was cut by 1 base, the J end by 2 bases, with 12 bases between. CDR1 is MNHNS, CDR2 SASEGT, per germline. DNA for the CDR3: TGTGCCAGCAGTGAAGATCTTTGGAGGGCCTACGAGCAGTACGTC. Protein sequence: CASSEDLWRAYEQYV.

This chain joins TRBV7-2 and TRBJ2-2, with 10 nucleotides matching TRBD1. The germline V gene encodes CDR1 SGHTA and CDR2 FQGNSA. The CDR3 length is 15 residues. The V and J ends lost 4 bases and 4 bases, in that order; junction bases with no gene match: 3. The CDR3 loop reads CASSSTGGVTGELFF. CDR3 bases: TGTGCCAGCAGCTCGACAGGGGGCGTCACCGGGGAGCTGTTTTTT. The full variable domain, its missing parts supplied by reference TRBV7-2 and TRBJ2-2, is GAGVSQSPSNKVTEKGKDVELRCDPISGHTALYWYRQSLGQGLEFLIYFQGNSAPDKSGLPSDRFSAERTGGSVSTLTIQRTQQEDSAVYLCASSSTGGVTGELFFGEGSRLTVL.

This clone is a singleton in its sample. The chain employs TRBV10-2 and TRBJ1-4; the match to TRBD1 covers 7 bases. After removal of 2 bases from V and 0 bases from J, the junction contained 3 bases not matched to a gene. The CDR3 has 16 amino acids. Germline assignment: CDR1 WSHSY and CDR2 SAAADI. Here the CDR3 DNA reads TGCGCCAGCAGTGAGGACAGGGTGGCAACTAATGAAAAACTGTTTTTT. It codes for CASSEDRVATNEKLFF.

V usage is TRBV7-2 and J usage is TRBJ2-5, with no clear D. The V end was cut by 1 base, the J end by 1 base, with 7 bases between. The germline V gene encodes CDR1 SGHTA and CDR2 FQGNSA. The CDR3 contains 14 residues. Here the CDR3 reads CASSLVPSQETQYF. Here the CDR3 DNA reads TGTGCCAGCAGCTTAGTCCCGTCCCAAGAGACCCAGTACTTC.

This clone came up once. V usage is TRBV19 and J usage is TRBJ1-4; TRBD1 matches 8 bases. This CDR3 is built from 13 residues. CDR1 is LNHDA, CDR2 SQIVND, per germline (reference sequence). J was trimmed by 7 bases and V by 10 bases; bases with no gene match: 8. As DNA, the CDR3 is TGTGCCACCACCACAGGGGGGGTTGAAAAACTGTTTTTT. Translation: CATTTGGVEKLFF.

The chain has TRBV7-9 and TRBJ2-5; possibly TRBD1 for D (6 bases). V was cut by 5 bases and J by 7 bases, with 14 bases left in between. Looked up from germline, CDR1 is SEHNR and CDR2 is FQNEAQ (reference sequence). The CDR3 length is 13 residues. The CDR3 nucleotides read TGTGCCAGCAGCCCCCGCGGACAGAGGACCCAGTACTTC. Its translation is CASSPRGQRTQYF.

The chain has TRBV5-4 and TRBJ1-2; TRBD1 matches at 8 bases. The CDR3 consists of 14 residues. The germline CDR1 and CDR2 sequences are SGHNT and YYREEE (reference sequence). Unmatched junction bases numbered 2, after V lost 0 bases and J lost 4 bases. The CDR3 protein is CASSLDGTGYGYTF. The CDR3 bases are TGTGCCAGCAGCTTGGACGGGACAGGCTATGGCTACACCTTC.

This chain uses TRBV11-2 with TRBJ2-7; 7 bases map to TRBD2. V lost 3 bases and J lost 2; bases outside the gene matches: 10. CDR3 length: 16 residues. Germline V CDR1 and CDR2: SGHAT, FQNNGV. The CDR3 region is CASSFPRAGSPYEQYF. The CDR3 coding sequence is TGTGCCAGCAGCTTTCCAAGAGCGGGGTCTCCCTACGAGCAGTACTTC.

The chain has TRBV6-2 or TRBV6-3 and TRBJ1-1; D is undetermined. CDR1 MNHEY and CDR2 SVGEGT come from the germline V gene. The CDR3 is 16 amino acids. Between the trimmed V and J ends, which lost 5 bases and 1 base, there was a span of 17 bases. The CDR3 here is CASSHGGSGSNTEAFF. The DNA for the CDR3 is TGTGCCAGCAGTCATGGTGGCTCGGGGTCGAACACTGAAGCTTTCTTT.

This clone was counted once. J is TRBJ2-7 and V is TRBV7-8; a possible D gene is TRBD2 (5 bases). Germline CDR1 SGHVS, CDR2 FQNEAQ. Trimming took off 5 bases at V and 2 bases at J, with 16 bases between the two ends. This CDR3 is built from 15 residues. For the CDR3, the DNA is TGTGCCAGCAGCCAGGACTCTCAACCCACCTACGAGCAGTACTTC. It specifies CASSQDSQPTYEQYF.

J is TRBJ2-7 and V is TRBV28; TRBD1 matches 9 bases. Trimming cost V 3 bases and J 2 bases; bases outside gene matches: 2. The CDR3 is 14 residues long. Germline V lookup: CDR1 MDHEN, CDR2 SYDVKM. The CDR3 sequence is CASSLTGGPYEQYF. CDR3 in DNA: TGTGCCAGCAGTTTGACAGGGGGTCCCTACGAGCAGTACTTC.

J is TRBJ2-2 and V is TRBV24-1; 7 bases are a match to TRBD2. Germline CDR1 is KGHDR and CDR2 is SFDVKD. This CDR3 is built from 14 residues. Trimming cost V 4 bases and J 6 bases; bases outside gene matches: 4. Here the CDR3 DNA reads TGTGCCACCAGTGACTCGGGGAGGGCCGGGGAGCTGTTTTTT. Its protein is CATSDSGRAGELFF.